Below, 7 T cell receptor beta chains from the same sample are listed, as sequenced in a study of blood T cell repertoires in COVID-19. Assay: immunoSEQ multiplex PCR; the TCRdb copy retains only in-frame clones and omits some. The sample holds roughly 200,000 clones, around four fifths seen once. Sequencing input: peripheral blood. The receptors come from a man in his forties with active or convalescent COVID-19.

The rearrangement joins TRBV11-3 to TRBJ1-2; 11 nucleotides agree with TRBD1. Trimming took 5 bases from V and 8 from J; bases not matched to a gene: 7. CDR3 length equals 14 residues. Germline V CDR1 and CDR2: SGHNT, YENEEA. This CDR3 reads CASSATGTGGGYTF. CDR3 in DNA: TGTGCCAGCAGCGCGACCGGGACAGGGGGAGGCTACACCTTC.

The genes are TRBV2 and TRBJ1-6; TRBD1 is a possible D gene (5 bases). The CDR3 length is 15 residues. V was cut by 7 bases and J by 6 bases, with 16 bases left in between. Germline assignment: CDR1 SNHLY and CDR2 FYNNEI. CDR3 nucleotide sequence: TGTGCCAGCACTTTGGGCCCGGGGGTTAATTCACCCCTCCACTTT. Its translation: CASTLGPGVNSPLHF.

The chain joins TRBV7-2 to TRBJ2-5, with 9 bases matching TRBD1. The CDR3 totals 15 residues. Per germline, CDR1 SGHTA and CDR2 FQGNSA. With 4 bases clipped from V and 5 bases from J, the junction kept 8 bases outside the gene matches. The CDR3 DNA follows: TGTGCCAGCAGCTATGCCGGGACAGGGTTCGAGACCCAGTACTTC. This translates into CASSYAGTGFETQYF. The full variable domain, in which reference TRBV7-2 and TRBJ2-5 provide the parts outside the CDR3, is GAGVSQSPSNKVTEKGKDVELRCDPISGHTALYWYRQSLGQGLEFLIYFQGNSAPDKSGLPSDRFSAERTGGSVSTLTIQRTQQEDSAVYLCASSYAGTGFETQYFGPGTRLLVL.

The chain has TRBV2 and TRBJ2-4; 7 bases agree with TRBD2. Germline assignment: CDR1 SNHLY and CDR2 FYNNEI. CDR3 length: 19 residues. Trimming at V came to 4 bases and at J to 0 bases, leaving 15 bases not matched to a gene. This chain's CDR3 is CASSVNREGAGLAKNIQYF. The CDR3, as DNA: TGTGCCAGCAGTGTTAACCGCGAAGGAGCGGGATTAGCCAAAAACATTCAGTACTTC.

This clone has a single count. J is TRBJ1-1 and V is TRBV5-1; D unclear. The CDR3 runs 14 residues. The germline gives CDR1 SGHRS, CDR2 YFSETQ. V gave up 0 bases and J gave up 1 base, with 7 bases separating them. In DNA form, the CDR3 reads TGCGCCAGCAGCTTGGGCAGGCCGAACACTGAAGCTTTCTTT. It yields the protein CASSLGRPNTEAFF. The complete variable domain, with remaining parts taken from reference TRBV5-1 and TRBJ1-1, reads KAGVTQTPRYLIKTRGQQVTLSCSPISGHRSVSWYQQTPGQGLQFLFEYFSETQRNKGNFPGRFSGRQFSNSRSEMNVSTLELGDSALYLCASSLGRPNTEAFFGQGTRLTVV.

CDR3: CASRVRQGWGNEQFF. Written as DNA, the CDR3 is TGTGCCAGCAGGGTCAGACAGGGTTGGGGCAATGAGCAGTTCTTC. The V call is TRBV2, the J call TRBJ2-1; 7 positions match TRBD1. Trimming cost V 6 bases and J 6 bases; bases outside gene matches: 11. The CDR3 extends over 15 amino acids. CDR1 and CDR2 (germline): SNHLY, FYNNEI.

V is TRBV7-2 and J is TRBJ2-1, with a possible D match to TRBD2 (7 bases). Trimming cost V 1 base and J 15 bases, with 16 bases left between them. The CDR3 length is 13 residues. Germline V lookup: CDR1 SGHTA, CDR2 FQGNSA. DNA of the CDR3: TGTGCCAGCAGCTTAGTTCCGGGGGGCTATCTGTTCTTC. Its protein product is CASSLVPGGYLFF.